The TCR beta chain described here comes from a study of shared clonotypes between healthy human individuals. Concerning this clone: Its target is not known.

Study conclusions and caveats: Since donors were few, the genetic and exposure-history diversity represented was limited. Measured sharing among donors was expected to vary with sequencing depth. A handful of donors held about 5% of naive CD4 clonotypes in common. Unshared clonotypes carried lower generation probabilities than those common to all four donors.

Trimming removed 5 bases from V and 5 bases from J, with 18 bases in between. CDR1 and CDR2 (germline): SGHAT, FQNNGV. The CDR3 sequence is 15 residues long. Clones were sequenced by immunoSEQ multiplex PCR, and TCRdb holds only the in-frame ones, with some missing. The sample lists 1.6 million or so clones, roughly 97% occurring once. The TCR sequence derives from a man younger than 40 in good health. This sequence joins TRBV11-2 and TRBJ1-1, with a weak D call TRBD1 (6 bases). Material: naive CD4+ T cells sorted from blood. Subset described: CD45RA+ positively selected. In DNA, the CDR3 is TGTGCCAGCAGCACGCTCACAGGGCCCAAGACTGAAGCTTTCTTT. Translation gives CASSTLTGPKTEAFF.